The 5 T cell receptor beta chains below all came from one sample that was sequenced in a study of CD8+ T cells in alopecia areata. RNA extraction was followed by reverse transcription into cDNA, which acted as the sequencing template. Sequencing was performed with immunoSEQ multiplex PCR; in TCRdb, only in-frame clones are kept and a portion is missing. The sample contains 200,000 to 250,000 clones, approximately 57% of which appear only once. Treatment of the sample: oral pan-JAK inhibitor, 5-10 mg twice daily. The sequencing used CD4+ T cells sorted from blood, collected at week 4, from a patient treated with tofacitinib. These receptors all stem from a human donor with alopecia areata.

This clone has more than one count but fewer than ten. Written as DNA, the CDR3 is TGTGCCAGTAACATTCCTCCGGCCGTCGAGCAGTTCTTC. Residues: CASNIPPAVEQFF. This rearrangement joins TRBV19 to TRBJ2-1; D is uncertain. The V end lost 7 bases, the J end lost 10 bases, and 17 bases lay between the germline ends. The CDR3 consists of 13 residues. Germline CDR1 is LNHDA and CDR2 is SQIVND (reference sequence).

V and J are TRBV6-5 and TRBJ2-7; D uncertain. Trimming cost V 0 bases and J 0 bases, with 6 bases left between them. There are 14 residues in the CDR3. Germline CDR1 is MNHEY and CDR2 is SVGAGI. The chain's CDR3 is CASSYSRSSYEQYF. The CDR3 coding sequence is TGTGCCAGCAGTTACTCCAGGAGCTCCTACGAGCAGTACTTC.

The chain recombines TRBV7-2 with TRBJ1-2; TRBD1 might be the D (6 bases). Trimming shortened V by 5 bases and J by 1 base, and 14 bases separated the two germline ends. This CDR3 has 15 residues. Germline V gene sequence: CDR1 SGHTA, CDR2 FQGNSA. Here the CDR3 DNA reads TGTGCCAGCAGCACTCGGACAGCTGATAACTATGGCTACACCTTC. It is translated as CASSTRTADNYGYTF.

The chain couples TRBV5-1 to TRBJ2-7; 15 bases fit TRBD2. In germline, CDR1 is SGHRS, CDR2 YFSETQ. V gave up 4 bases and J gave up 0 bases; unmatched junction bases: 8. The CDR3 is 18 amino acids. The CDR3 DNA reads TGCGCCAGCAGCCATCCGGGACTAGCGGGGGGCGACTCCTACGAGCAGTACTTC. Residues: CASSHPGLAGGDSYEQYF.

The table lists this clone with a count of one. This chain joins TRBV29-1 and TRBJ1-3; a possible D gene is TRBD1 (5 bases). V shed 6 bases and J shed 5 bases, with 11 bases lying between them. Germline V gene lookup returns CDR1 SQVTM and CDR2 ANQGSEA. The CDR3 consists of 12 residues. The CDR3 spells CSVDKSRNTIYF. CDR3 DNA sequence: TGCAGCGTGGACAAATCCAGAAACACCATATATTTT.